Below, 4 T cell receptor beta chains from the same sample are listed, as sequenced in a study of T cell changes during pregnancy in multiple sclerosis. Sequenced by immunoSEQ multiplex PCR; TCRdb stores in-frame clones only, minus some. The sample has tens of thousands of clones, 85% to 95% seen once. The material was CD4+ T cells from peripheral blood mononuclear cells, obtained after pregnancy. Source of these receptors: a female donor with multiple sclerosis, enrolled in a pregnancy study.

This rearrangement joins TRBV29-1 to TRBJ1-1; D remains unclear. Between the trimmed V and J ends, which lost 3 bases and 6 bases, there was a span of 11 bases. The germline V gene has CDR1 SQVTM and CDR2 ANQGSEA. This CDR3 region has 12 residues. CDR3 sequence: CSVEEGRAEAFF. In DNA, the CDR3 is TGCAGCGTTGAGGAGGGAAGAGCTGAAGCTTTCTTT.

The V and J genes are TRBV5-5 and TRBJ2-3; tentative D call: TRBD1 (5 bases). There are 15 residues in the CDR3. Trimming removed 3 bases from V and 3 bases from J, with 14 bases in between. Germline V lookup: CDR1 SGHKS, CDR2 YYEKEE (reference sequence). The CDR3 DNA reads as TGTGCCAGCAGCTGGGCCAGGGCGGATACAGATACGCAGTATTTT. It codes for CASSWARADTDTQYF.

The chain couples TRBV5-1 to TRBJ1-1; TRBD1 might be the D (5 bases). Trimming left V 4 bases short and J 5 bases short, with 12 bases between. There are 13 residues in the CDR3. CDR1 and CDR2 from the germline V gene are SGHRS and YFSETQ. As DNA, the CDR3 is TGCGCCAGCAGCCCCGGGGGGGAGACTGAAGCTTTCTTT. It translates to CASSPGGETEAFF.

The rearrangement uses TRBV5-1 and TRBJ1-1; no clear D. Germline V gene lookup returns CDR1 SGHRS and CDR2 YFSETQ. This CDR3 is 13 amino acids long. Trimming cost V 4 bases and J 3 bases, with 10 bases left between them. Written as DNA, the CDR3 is TGCGCCAGCAGCCAAGATCCGGACACTGAAGCTTTCTTT. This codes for CASSQDPDTEAFF.